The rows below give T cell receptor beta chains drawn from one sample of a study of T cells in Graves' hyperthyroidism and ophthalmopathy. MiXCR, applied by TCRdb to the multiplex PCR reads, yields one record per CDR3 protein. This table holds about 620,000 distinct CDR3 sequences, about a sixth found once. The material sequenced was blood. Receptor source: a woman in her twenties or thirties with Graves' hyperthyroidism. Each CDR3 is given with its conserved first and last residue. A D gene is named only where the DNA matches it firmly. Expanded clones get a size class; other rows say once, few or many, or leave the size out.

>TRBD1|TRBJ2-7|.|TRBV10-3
TGTGCCATCAGACCCGGGACAGGGGGCTACGAGCAGTACTTC
CAIRPGTGGYEQYF
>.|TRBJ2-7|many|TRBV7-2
TGTGCCAGCAGCTTATGGGTTTCGGACGAGCAGTACTTC
CASSLWVSDEQYF
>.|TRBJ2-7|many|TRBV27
TGTGCCAGCAGTCAGACGGGACTTGCGCAGTACTTC
CASSQTGLAQYF
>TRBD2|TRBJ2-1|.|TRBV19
TGTGCCAGTAGTATAAGGCGGGAGGCTTACAATGAGCAGTTCTTC
CASSIRREAYNEQFF
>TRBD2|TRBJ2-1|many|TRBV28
TGTGCCAGCAGCGGGACTAGCGGGAGTAAGGGGGATGAGCAGTTCTTC
CASSGTSGSKGDEQFF
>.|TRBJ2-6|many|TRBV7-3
TGTGCCAGCAGCCTGCAGGGTAACGGGGCCAACGTCCTGACTTTC
CASSLQGNGANVLTF
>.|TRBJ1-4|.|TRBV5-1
TGCGCCAGCAGCACGGGGCTCTCCTTAGGTGAAAAACTGTTTTTT
CASSTGLSLGEKLFF
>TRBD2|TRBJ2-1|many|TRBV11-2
TGTGCCAGCAGCTTAGACGGGGGGAGAGTGCATGAGCAGTTCTTC
CASSLDGGRVHEQFF
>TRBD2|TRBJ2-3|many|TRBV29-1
TGCAGCGTTGTAGCGGGATTTCGTACAGATACGCAGTATTTT
CSVVAGFRTDTQYF
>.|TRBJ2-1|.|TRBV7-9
TGTGCCAGCACAGGAACAAACAATGAGCAGTTCTTC
CASTGTNNEQFF
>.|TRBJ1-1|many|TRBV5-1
TGTGCCAGCAGCTTAGGGGCAGGGAACACTGAAGCTTTCTTT
CASSLGAGNTEAFF
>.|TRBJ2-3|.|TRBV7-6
TGTGCCAGCAGCTTAGATTTTAGCGGAATACCTAGCACAGATACGCAGTATTTT
CASSLDFSGIPSTDTQYF
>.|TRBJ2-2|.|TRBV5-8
TGTGCCAGCAGGTCTACAGGGTTGAACACCGGGGAGCTGTTTTTT
CASRSTGLNTGELFF
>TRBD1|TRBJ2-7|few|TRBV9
TGTGCCAGCACCCCGGGACAGGGCATCTACGAGCAGTACTTC
CASTPGQGIYEQYF
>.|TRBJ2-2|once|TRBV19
TGTGCCAGTAGTATCCCAAATCTTGAGTTGGTAAGCTTGGTGAACACCGGGGAGCTGTTTTTT
CASSIPNLELVSLVNTGELFF
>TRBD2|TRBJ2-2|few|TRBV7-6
TGTGCCAGCAGCTACCCAAGCGGGAGCAGGACCGGGGAGCTGTTTTTT
CASSYPSGSRTGELFF
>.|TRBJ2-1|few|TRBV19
TGTGCCAGTAGTATGAACTCCTACAATGAGCAGTTCTTC
CASSMNSYNEQFF
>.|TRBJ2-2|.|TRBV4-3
TGCGCCAGCAGCCAAGACAATCCCATCGGGGAGCTGTTTTTT
CASSQDNPIGELFF
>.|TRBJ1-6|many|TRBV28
TGTGCCAGCAGTTTATATCTTGGCAATTCACCCCTCCACTTT
CASSLYLGNSPLHF
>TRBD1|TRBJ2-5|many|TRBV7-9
TGTGCCAGCAGCTTAGGGACAGGGGGAGAGACCCAGTACTTC
CASSLGTGGETQYF
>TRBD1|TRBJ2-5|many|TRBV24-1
TGTGCCACCAGTGATTTGGAGGGGGCGGTGGAGACCCAGTACTTC
CATSDLEGAVETQYF
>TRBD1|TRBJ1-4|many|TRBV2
TGTGCCAGCAGGACGATGACAGGGAGCGGTGAAAAACTGTTTTTT
CASRTMTGSGEKLFF
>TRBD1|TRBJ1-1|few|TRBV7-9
TGTGCCAGCAGCCCGGAGGGGGCTCAGGAGGGCCAAGCTTTCTTT
CASSPEGAQEGQAFF
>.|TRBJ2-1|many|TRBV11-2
TGTGCCAGCAGCTTAGATCCTCCGTCCGAGTACAATGAGCAGTTCTTC
CASSLDPPSEYNEQFF
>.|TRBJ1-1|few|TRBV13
TGTGCCAGCAGCTCAGAGACGAGGTTGAGGTCTGAAGCTTTCTTT
CASSSETRLRSEAFF
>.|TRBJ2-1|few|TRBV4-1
TGCGCCAGCAGCCCAACTGACACTAGCTCTTCCTACAATGAGCAGTTCTTC
CASSPTDTSSSYNEQFF
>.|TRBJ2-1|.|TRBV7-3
TGTGCCAGCAGCGCCTCGGCCCACAATGAGCAGTTCTTC
CASSASAHNEQFF
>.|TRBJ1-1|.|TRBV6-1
TGTGCCAGCTTAGAGGGAACGGACACTGAAGCTTTCTTT
CASLEGTDTEAFF
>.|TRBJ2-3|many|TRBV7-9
TGTGCCAGCAGCCTTGGAGGGGCGAGTTCAGATACGCAGTATTTT
CASSLGGASSDTQYF
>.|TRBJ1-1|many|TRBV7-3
TGTGCCAGCAGCAGAGCCGGGGGTTTTGACACTGAAGCTTTCTTT
CASSRAGGFDTEAFF
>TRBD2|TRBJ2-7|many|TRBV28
TGTGCCAGCAGTCCCCGGCTAGCGGGAGGGCCGAGCTCCTACGAGCAGTACTTC
CASSPRLAGGPSSYEQYF
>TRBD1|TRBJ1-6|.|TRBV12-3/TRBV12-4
TGTGCCAGCAGCTTAGCGGGGACAGATTCACTTCTCCACTTT
CASSLAGTDSLLHF
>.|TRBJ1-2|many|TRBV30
TGTGCCTGGAGTACCACCCGGGACTATGGCTACACCTTC
CAWSTTRDYGYTF
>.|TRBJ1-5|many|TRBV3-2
TGTGCCAGCAGCCAAGGCCTCCCCCCCGGGACAGGGAGGCATCAGCCCCAGCATTTT
CASSQGLPPGTGRHQPQHF
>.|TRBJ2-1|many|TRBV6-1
TGTGCCAGCAGTTCACGCAGGGGTTCCTACAATGAGCAGTTCTTC
CASSSRRGSYNEQFF
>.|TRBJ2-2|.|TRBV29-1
TGCAGCGGGCGGCTGGGTGGAACCGGGGAGCTGTTTTTT
CSGRLGGTGELFF
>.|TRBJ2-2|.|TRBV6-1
TGTGCCAGCAGCCATCCTCAGTACCCCGGGGAGCTGTTTTTT
CASSHPQYPGELFF
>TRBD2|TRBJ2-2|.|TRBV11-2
TGTGCCAGCAGCCTCGGACTAGGTATCGCCGGGGAGCTGTTTTTT
CASSLGLGIAGELFF
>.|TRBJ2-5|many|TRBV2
TGTGCCAGCAGTGAAGCTGGGGTCCAAGAGACCCAGTACTTC
CASSEAGVQETQYF
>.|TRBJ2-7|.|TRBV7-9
TGTGCCAGCAGCTTATCGACGGGACCCCCCTCCTACGAGCAGTACTTC
CASSLSTGPPSYEQYF
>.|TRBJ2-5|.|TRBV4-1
TGCGCCAGCAGCCAGTGGGACACGGGGAGAGAGACCCAGTACTTC
CASSQWDTGRETQYF
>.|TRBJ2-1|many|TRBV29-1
TGCAGCGTTGTATCCGGAAATGAGCAGTTCTTC
CSVVSGNEQFF
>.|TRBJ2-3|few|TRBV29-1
TGCAGCGTTGAAGGGGACCTTAAACGGGGCACAGATACGCAGTATTTT
CSVEGDLKRGTDTQYF
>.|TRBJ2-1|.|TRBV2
TGTGCCAGCCTAGGTCCCGGGACAGGGACTAGGTTCTTC
CASLGPGTGTRFF